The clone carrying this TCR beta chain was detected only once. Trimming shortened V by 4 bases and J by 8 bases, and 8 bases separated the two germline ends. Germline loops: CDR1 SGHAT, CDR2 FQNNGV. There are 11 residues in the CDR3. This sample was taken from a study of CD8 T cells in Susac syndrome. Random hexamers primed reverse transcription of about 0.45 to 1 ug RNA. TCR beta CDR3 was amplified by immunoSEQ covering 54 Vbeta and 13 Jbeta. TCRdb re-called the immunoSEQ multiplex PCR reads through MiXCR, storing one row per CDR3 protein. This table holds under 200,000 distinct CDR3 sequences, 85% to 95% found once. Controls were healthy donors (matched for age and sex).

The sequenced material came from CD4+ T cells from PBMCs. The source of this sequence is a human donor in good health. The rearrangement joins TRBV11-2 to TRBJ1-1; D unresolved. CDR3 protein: CASSWTTEAFF. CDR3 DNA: TGTGCCAGCAGCTGGACGACAGAAGCTTTCTTT.